This TCR beta chain was recovered during a study of cytomegalovirus exposure and HLA in healthy donors. Study-wide points: Cytomegalovirus association was assigned to more than 150 TCR beta chains. Most TCR sequences were rare, but some public TCRs occurred in many donors.

Sequencing used immunoSEQ multiplex PCR; TCRdb keeps in-frame clones, though not all of them. This repertoire shows some 320,000 clones, around 90% found once; its top ten account for approximately 1.1%. A note on this clone: Its antigen remains unidentified.

The germline V gene encodes CDR1 SGHTS and CDR2 YDEGEE. This CDR3 comprises 14 residues. V shed 6 bases and J shed 8 bases, with 20 bases lying between them. The V and J genes are TRBV5-8 and TRBJ1-2; maybe TRBD1 (6 bases). This receptor was identified in a young woman in good health and CMV-seropositive. The sequencing input was PBMCs. The chain's CDR3 is CASISWGARLGYTF. The CDR3 bases are TGTGCCAGCATTTCTTGGGGGGCGCGATTAGGCTACACCTTC.